Below, 2 T cell receptor beta chains from the same sample are listed, as sequenced in a study of immune heterogeneity within non-small cell lung tumors. Multiplex PCR amplified the TCR beta CDR3 region. Its first round ran for around 10 cycles with 32 V and 13 J primers. TCRdb re-called the multiplex PCR reads through MiXCR, storing one row per CDR3 protein. The sample records more than 9,000 distinct CDR3 sequences, just under 30% being singletons. The template consisted of bulk tumor genomic DNA, with around 600 ng used per sample. Several biopsies were collected from each primary tumor during surgery. They were spaced as far apart as possible within the tumor mass. Curative surgery was undertaken by patients, who had untreated, newly diagnosed non-small cell lung cancer. What was sequenced was lung tumor tissue. The receptors here all came from a woman aged 55-75 years with non-small cell lung cancer.

Details on this clonotype: A read error is possible here, since a much larger clone lies one base away. The chain couples TRBV4-3 to TRBJ2-7; TRBD1 is a possible D gene (7 bases). V was pared by 2 bases and J by 5 bases, with 28 bases between. Germline V CDR1 and CDR2: LGHNA, YSLEER. The CDR3 is made up of 19 amino acids. The CDR3, as DNA: TGCGCCAGCAGCCAATATCACCCACCCCAGGGGGGCGCAAAGGACGAGCAGTACTTC. It codes for CASSQYHPPQGGAKDEQYF.

This clonotype was seen repeatedly, ten times or more. This CDR3 reads CASSSLAGSSVPTNEQYF. The CDR3 DNA reads TGTGCCAGCAGTTCATTGGCAGGGTCTTCCGTTCCGACTAACGAGCAGTACTTC. V usage is TRBV7-8 and J usage is TRBJ2-7; D may correspond to TRBD1 or TRBD2 (5 bases each). Germline-derived CDR1 and CDR2 are SGHVS and FQNEAQ. The CDR3 extends over 18 amino acids. The V and J ends lost 6 bases and 5 bases respectively, with 29 bases between them.